Listed here is a single T cell receptor beta chain. There is no known antigen for this receptor. Base qualities are not recorded, but no much larger clone differs from it by a single base. Separate from the approximately 670-subject first cohort, the validation cohort of roughly 120 subjects was the group to which the donors belonged. The method behind the library was the immunoSEQ multiplex PCR assay. Turning to the authors' computational methods: A statistical classification framework was developed to diagnose cytomegalovirus status using the catalog of TCR beta chain sequences. TCRdb holds this immuneACCESS table with in-frame rearrangements only. Some clones are missing; in checked studies, unresolved V genes explain under half, and the rest has no known cause. The V and J calls and the clone size are those of that table, but D and trimming were determined from the DNA. This sample lists 75,000 to 90,000 clones; 90% to 96% were detected once. The ten largest clones capture about 1.6% of the sample.

This sample was taken from a study of cytomegalovirus exposure and HLA in healthy donors (TCRdb year 2017). With regard to the full study: A later analysis indicated that the roughly 130 validation repertoires were generated on the platform also employed for the roughly 720 repertoires of the first cohort. To predict cytomegalovirus infection status, the study combined high-throughput TCR immunosequencing, statistical association of individual TCRs with disease status, and machine learning. Besides the first cohort of roughly 640 subjects, a separate validation cohort made up of 120 different subjects was used. The study aimed to test whether signatures of past pathogen exposure could be identified by cataloging public T cell receptors.

What the authors observed across the whole study: The study gave a list of under 200 TCR beta chains associated with cytomegalovirus. All 120 or so repertoires were used to score co-occurrence in the validation cohort in a later analysis, because that analysis had no HLA typing for the cohort. In a later analysis, TCRs clustered in the first cohort were found to also tend to co-occur in the 130 or so validation repertoires, with roughly 93% of cluster scores above 0. According to the authors, the approach could potentially be generalized to other disease states and immunological phenotypes. Three of the identified cytomegalovirus-associated TCR beta chains were confirmed in vitro to be specific for cytomegalovirus antigens. The classifier was reported to diagnose cytomegalovirus status with high specificity and sensitivity in both the original cohort and the validation cohort. Across donors, most TCR sequences were observed very rarely, whereas some public TCRs were present in many individuals.

Sequencing used PBMCs. The TCR sequence derives from a man aged 18 to 30 in good health and CMV-seropositive.

The sequenced DNA: TGTGCCAGCAGCTTGGATCTTTCGGCGCAGTATTTT. It translates to CASSLDLSAQYF. The chain couples TRBV5-5 to TRBJ2-3, with the D segment identity uncertain. The CDR3 covers 12 residues, taking in both the cysteine and the phenylalanine. The only DNA kept is the CDR3, 36 bases in frame from the first base. The CDR1 and CDR2 encoded by the germline V gene (reference sequence) are SGHKS and YYEKEE. V is pared back by 0 bases and J by 10 bases, with 9 bases lying between the germline termini.